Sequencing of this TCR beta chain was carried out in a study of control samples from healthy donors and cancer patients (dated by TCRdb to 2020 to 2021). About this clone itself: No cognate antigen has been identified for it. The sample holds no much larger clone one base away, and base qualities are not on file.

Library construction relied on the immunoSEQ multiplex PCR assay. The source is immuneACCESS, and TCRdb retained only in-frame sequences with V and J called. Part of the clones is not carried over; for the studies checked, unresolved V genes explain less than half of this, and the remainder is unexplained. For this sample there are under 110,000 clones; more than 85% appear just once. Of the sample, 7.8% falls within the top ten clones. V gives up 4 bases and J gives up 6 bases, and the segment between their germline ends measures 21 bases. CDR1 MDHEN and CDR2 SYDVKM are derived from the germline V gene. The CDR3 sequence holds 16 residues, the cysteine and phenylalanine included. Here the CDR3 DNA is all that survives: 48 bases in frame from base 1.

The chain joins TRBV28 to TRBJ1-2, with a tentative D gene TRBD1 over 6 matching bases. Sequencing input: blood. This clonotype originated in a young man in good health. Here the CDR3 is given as CASSSVTLITGHGYTF. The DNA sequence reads TGTGCCAGCAGTTCAGTTACTCTAATTACAGGGCATGGCTACACCTTC.